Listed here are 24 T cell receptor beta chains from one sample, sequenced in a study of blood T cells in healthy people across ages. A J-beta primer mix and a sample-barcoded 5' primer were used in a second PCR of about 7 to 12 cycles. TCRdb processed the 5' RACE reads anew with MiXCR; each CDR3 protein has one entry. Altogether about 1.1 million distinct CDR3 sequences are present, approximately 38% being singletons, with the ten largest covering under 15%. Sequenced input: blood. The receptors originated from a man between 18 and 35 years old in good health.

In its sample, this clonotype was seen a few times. This CDR3 is CASSSGRALSDTQYF. The CDR3 DNA is TGTGCCAGCAGCTCTGGCCGGGCCCTCTCAGATACGCAGTATTTT. The V and J genes are TRBV13 and TRBJ2-3; D is undetermined. The ends were cut back, 4 bases at V and 4 bases at J, with 15 bases in the middle. Germline values: CDR1 PRHDT, CDR2 FYEKMQ (reference sequence). CDR3 length: 15 amino acids.

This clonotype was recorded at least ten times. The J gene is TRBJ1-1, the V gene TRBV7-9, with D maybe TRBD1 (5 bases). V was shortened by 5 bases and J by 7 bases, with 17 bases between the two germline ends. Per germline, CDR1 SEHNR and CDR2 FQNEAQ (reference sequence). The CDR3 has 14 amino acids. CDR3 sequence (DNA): TGTGCCAGCAGCGTGACGACAGACCCGGGTGAAGCTTTCTTT. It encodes CASSVTTDPGEAFF. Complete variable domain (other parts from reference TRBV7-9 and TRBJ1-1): DTGVSQNPRHKITKRGQNVTFRCDPISEHNRLYWYRQTLGQGPEFLTYFQNEAQLEKSRLLSDRFSAERPKGSFSTLEIQRTEQGDSAMYLCASSVTTDPGEAFFGQGTRLTVV.

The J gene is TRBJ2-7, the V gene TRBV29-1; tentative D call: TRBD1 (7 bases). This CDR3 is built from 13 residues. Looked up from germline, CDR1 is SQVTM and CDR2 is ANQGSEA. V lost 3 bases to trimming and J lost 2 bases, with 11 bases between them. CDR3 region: CSVEAGGTYEQYF. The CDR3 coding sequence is TGCAGCGTTGAGGCAGGGGGGACCTACGAGCAGTACTTC.

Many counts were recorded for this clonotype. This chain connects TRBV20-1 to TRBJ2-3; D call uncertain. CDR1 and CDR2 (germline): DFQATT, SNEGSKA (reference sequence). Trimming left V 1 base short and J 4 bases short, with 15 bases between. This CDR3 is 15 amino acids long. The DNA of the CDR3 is TGCAGTGCTAGAGGGGGTTCCATTAATGCAGATACGCAGTATTTT. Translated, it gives CSARGGSINADTQYF.

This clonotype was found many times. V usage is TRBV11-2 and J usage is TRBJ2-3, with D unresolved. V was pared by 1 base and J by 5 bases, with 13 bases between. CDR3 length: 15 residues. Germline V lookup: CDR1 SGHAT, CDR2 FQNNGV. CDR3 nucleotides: TGTGCCAGCAGCTTAGTCGTCGGGCGCCTAGATACGCAGTATTTT. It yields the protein CASSLVVGRLDTQYF.

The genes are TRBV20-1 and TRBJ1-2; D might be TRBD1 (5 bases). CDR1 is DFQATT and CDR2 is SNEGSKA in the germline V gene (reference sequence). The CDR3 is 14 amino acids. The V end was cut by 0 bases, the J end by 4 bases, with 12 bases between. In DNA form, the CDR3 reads TGCAGTGCTAGAGAACCCGGGACTCCCTATGGCTACACCTTC. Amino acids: CSAREPGTPYGYTF.

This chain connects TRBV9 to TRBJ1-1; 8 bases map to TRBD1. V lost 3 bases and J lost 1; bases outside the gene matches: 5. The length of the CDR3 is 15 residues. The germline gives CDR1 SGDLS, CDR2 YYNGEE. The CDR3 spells CASSGGDRGNTEAFF. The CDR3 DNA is TGTGCCAGCAGCGGCGGAGACAGGGGGAACACTGAAGCTTTCTTT. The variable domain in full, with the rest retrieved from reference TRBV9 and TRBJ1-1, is DSGVTQTPKHLITATGQRVTLRCSPRSGDLSVYWYQQSLDQGLQFLIQYYNGEERAKGNILERFSAQQFPDLHSELNLSSLELGDSALYFCASSGGDRGNTEAFFGQGTRLTVV.

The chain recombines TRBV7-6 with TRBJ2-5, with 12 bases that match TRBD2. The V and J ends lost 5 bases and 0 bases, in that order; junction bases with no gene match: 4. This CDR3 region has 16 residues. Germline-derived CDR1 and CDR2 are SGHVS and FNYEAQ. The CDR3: CASSARLAGDQETQYF. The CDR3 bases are TGTGCCAGCAGCGCCCGACTAGCGGGGGACCAAGAGACCCAGTACTTC.

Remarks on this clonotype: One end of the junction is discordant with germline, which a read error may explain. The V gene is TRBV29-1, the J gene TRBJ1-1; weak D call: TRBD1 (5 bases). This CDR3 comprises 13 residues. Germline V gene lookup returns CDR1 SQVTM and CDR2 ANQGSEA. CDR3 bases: TGCAGCGCAGGGCAGGAATCGGACACTGATGCTTTCTTT. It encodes CSAGQESDTDAFF.

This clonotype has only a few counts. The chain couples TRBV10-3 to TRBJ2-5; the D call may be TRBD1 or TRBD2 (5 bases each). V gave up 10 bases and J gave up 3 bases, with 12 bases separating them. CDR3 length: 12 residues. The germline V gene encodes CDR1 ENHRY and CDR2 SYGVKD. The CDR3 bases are TGTGCCACCTCGCAGGGAGAAGAGACCCAGTACTTC. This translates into CATSQGEETQYF.

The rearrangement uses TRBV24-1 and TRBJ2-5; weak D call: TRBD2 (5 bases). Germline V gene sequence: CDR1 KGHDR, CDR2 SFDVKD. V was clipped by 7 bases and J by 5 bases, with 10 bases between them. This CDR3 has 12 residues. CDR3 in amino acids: CATRDFPETQYF. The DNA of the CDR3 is TGTGCCACCAGGGACTTTCCCGAGACCCAGTACTTC.

The CDR3 protein is CASSHRKDPEAFF. Written as DNA, the CDR3 is TGTGCCAGCAGCCACCGGAAGGACCCTGAAGCTTTCTTT. V and J are TRBV25-1 and TRBJ1-1, with D uncertain. V was shortened by 6 bases and J by 6 bases, with 14 bases between the two germline ends. In germline, CDR1 is MGHDK, CDR2 SYGVNS. The CDR3 contains 13 residues.

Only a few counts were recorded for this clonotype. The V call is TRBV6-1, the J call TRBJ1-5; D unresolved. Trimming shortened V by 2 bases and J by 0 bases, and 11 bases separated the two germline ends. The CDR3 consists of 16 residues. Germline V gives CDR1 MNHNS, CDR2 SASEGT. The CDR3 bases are TGTGCCAGCAGTGAAAGCGCGGGGTATAGCAATCAGCCCCAGCATTTT. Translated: CASSESAGYSNQPQHF.

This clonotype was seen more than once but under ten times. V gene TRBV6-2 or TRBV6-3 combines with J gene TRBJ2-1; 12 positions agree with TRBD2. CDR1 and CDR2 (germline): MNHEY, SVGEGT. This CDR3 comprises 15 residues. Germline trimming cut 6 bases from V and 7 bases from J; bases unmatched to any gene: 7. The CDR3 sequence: CASSPSGGAMNEQFF. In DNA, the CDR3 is TGTGCCAGCAGCCCTAGCGGGGGGGCGATGAATGAGCAGTTCTTC.

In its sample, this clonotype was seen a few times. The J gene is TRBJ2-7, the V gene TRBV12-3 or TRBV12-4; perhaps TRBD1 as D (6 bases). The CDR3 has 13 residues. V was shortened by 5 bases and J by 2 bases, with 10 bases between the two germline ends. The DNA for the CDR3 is TGTGCCAGCAGTCACGGGACACCCTACGAGCAGTACTTC. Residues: CASSHGTPYEQYF.

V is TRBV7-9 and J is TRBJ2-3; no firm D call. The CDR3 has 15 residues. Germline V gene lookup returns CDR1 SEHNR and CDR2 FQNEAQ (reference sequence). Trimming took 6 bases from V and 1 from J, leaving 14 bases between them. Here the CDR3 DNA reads TGTGCCAGCAGTTTGGCTGGGCCAGGCACAGATACGCAGTATTTT. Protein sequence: CASSLAGPGTDTQYF.

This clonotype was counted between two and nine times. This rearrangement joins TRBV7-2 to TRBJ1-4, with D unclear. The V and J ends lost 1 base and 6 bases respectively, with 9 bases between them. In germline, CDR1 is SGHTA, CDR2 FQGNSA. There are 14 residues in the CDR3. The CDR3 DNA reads TGTGCCAGCAGCTTAGTGGGTGGGGATGAAAAACTGTTTTTT. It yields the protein CASSLVGGDEKLFF.

The CDR3 nucleotides read TGCAGTGCCCCCGTCCGGGGATATAATTCACCCCTCCACTTT. Encoded protein: CSAPVRGYNSPLHF. The rearrangement uses TRBV20-1 and TRBJ1-6; D unclear. Germline CDR1 and CDR2: DFQATT and SNEGSKA (reference sequence). This CDR3 has 14 amino acids. V was cut by 6 bases and J by 4 bases, with 13 bases left in between.

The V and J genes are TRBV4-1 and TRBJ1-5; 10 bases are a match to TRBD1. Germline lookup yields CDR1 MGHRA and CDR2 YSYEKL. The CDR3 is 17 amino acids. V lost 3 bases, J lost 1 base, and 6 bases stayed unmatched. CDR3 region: CASSHPTGGMSNQPQHF. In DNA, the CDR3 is TGCGCCAGCAGCCACCCGACAGGGGGCATGAGCAATCAGCCCCAGCATTTT.

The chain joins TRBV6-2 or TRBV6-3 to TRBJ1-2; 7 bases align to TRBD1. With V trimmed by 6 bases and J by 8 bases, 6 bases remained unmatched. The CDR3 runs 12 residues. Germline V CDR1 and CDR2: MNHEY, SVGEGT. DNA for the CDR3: TGTGCCAGCAGCTATGGGACAGAGGGCTACACCTTC. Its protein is CASSYGTEGYTF.

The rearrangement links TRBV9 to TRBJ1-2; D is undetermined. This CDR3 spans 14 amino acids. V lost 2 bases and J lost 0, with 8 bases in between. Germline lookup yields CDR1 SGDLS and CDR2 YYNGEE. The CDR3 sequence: CASSVLGSNYGYTF. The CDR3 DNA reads TGTGCCAGCAGCGTCCTAGGTTCTAACTATGGCTACACCTTC.

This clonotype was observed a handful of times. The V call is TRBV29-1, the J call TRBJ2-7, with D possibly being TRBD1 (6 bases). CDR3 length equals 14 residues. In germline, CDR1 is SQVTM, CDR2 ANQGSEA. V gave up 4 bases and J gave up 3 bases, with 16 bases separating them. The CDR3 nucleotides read TGCAGCGTTGGAAAGGGGGAACCTCTCTACGAGCAGTACTTC. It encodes CSVGKGEPLYEQYF.

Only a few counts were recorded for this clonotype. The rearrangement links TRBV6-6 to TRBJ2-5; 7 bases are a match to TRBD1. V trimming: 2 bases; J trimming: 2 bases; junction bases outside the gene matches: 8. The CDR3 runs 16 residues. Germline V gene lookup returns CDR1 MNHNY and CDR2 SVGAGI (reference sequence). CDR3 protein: CASSYGPTGPQETQYF. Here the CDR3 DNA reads TGTGCCAGCAGTTACGGGCCGACAGGGCCTCAAGAGACCCAGTACTTC.

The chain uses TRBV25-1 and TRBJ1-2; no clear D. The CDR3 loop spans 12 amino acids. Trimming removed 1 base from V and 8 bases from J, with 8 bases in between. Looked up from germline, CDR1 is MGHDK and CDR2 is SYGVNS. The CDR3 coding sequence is TGTGCCAGCAGTGAATGGGTGCAAGGCTACACCTTC. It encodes CASSEWVQGYTF.